This T cell receptor beta chain originates from a study of cytomegalovirus exposure and HLA in healthy donors. Healthy people donating bone marrow made up the donors. The ends lost 9 bases at V and 8 bases at J; junction bases unmatched: 15. This CDR3 is 14 amino acids long. CDR1 and CDR2 (germline): SNHLY, FYNNEI. Note on this clone: The antigen is undetermined.

The PCR employed 60 Vbeta primers together with 13 Jbeta primers. Clones were read by immunoSEQ multiplex PCR, and TCRdb kept only the in-frame ones, dropping some. The data contain 200,000 or so clones, less than 90% of them singletons. Study-level results: In a later analysis, V- and J-gene trimming of beta chains associated with a DCLRE1C missense variant, replicated independently. High specificity and sensitivity for cytomegalovirus status were reported for the classifier.

Sequenced sample: PBMCs. This TCR derives from a boy younger than 18 in good health and CMV-seronegative. V is TRBV2 and J is TRBJ1-2, with 7 bases identical to TRBD1. The CDR3 protein is CARGRRQGFSGYTF. The DNA for the CDR3 is TGTGCCAGGGGACGACGACAGGGCTTCAGCGGCTACACCTTC.